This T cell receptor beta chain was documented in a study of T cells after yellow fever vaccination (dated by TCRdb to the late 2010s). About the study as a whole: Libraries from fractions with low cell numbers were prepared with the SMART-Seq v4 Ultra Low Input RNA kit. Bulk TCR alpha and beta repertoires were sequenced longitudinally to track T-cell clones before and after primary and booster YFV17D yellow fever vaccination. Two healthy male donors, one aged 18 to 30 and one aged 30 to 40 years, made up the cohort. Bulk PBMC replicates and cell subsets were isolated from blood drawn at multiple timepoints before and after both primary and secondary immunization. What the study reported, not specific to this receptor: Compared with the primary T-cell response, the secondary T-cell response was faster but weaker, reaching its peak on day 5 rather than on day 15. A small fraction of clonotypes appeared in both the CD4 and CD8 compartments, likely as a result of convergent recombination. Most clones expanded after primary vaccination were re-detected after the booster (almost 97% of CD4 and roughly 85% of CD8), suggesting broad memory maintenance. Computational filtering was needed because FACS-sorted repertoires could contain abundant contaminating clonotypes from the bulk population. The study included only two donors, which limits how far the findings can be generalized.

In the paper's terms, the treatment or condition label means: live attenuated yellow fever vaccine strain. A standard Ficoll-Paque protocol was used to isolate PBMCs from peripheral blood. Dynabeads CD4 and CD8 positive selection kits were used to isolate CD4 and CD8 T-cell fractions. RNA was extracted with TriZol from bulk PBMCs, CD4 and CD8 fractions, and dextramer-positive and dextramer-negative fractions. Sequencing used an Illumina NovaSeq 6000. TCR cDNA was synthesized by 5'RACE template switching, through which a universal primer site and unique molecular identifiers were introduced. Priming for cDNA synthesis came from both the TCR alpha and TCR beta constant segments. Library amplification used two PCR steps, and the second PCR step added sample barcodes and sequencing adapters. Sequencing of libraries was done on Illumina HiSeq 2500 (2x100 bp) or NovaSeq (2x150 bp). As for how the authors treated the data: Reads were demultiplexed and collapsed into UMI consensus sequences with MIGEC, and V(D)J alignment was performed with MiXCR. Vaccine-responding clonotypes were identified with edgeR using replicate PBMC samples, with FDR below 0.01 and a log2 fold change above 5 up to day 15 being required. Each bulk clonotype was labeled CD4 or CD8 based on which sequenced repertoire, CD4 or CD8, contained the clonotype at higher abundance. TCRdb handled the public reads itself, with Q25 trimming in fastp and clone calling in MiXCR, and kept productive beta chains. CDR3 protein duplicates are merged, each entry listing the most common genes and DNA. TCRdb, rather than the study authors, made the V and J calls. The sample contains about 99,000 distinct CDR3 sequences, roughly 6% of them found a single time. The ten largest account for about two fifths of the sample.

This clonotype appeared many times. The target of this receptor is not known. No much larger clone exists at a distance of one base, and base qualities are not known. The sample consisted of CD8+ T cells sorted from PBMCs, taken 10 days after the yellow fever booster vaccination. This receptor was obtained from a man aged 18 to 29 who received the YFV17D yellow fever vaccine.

Here the CDR3 is given as CASSPRQGLDTEAFF. Read as DNA, the sequence is TGTGCCAGCAGCCCCAGACAGGGACTGGACACTGAAGCTTTCTTT. The chain is encoded by TRBV9 joined to TRBJ1-1, and 7 junction bases match TRBD1. V is pruned by 4 bases and J by 3 bases, leaving 9 bases of the junction without a gene match. From its cysteine to its phenylalanine, the CDR3 spans 15 amino acids. The only DNA kept is the CDR3, 45 bases in frame from the first base. Looking up the germline V gene yields CDR1 SGDLS and CDR2 YYNGEE.